Listed here are 24 T cell receptor beta chains from one sample, sequenced in a study of T cell responses to AZD1222 COVID-19 vaccine. The repertoire was sequenced with immunoSEQ multiplex PCR; TCRdb's copy has only in-frame clones and lacks some. Counted here are about 78,000 clones, 90% occurring once; the ten biggest clones make up approximately 3.2%. Sample: peripheral blood, taken 28 days after the second AZD1222 dose. The receptors were gathered from an adult who received the AZD1222 COVID-19 vaccine.

J is TRBJ1-2 and V is TRBV30; tentative D call: TRBD1 (5 bases). Trimming left V 5 bases short and J 3 bases short, with 16 bases between. This CDR3 spans 14 amino acids. Germline assignment: CDR1 GTSNPN and CDR2 SVGIG (reference sequence). The CDR3 DNA follows: TGTGCCTGGCTGCTAACAACGGGGGACTATGGCTACACCTTC. This translates into CAWLLTTGDYGYTF.

The chain couples TRBV12-3 or TRBV12-4 to TRBJ2-7; D is ambiguous. Trimming pared 9 bases from V and 2 bases from J, leaving 8 bases between. This CDR3 is 11 amino acids long. Written as DNA, the CDR3 is TGTGCCAGTCGGGCGACCTACGAGCAGTACTTC. Translating gives CASRATYEQYF.

J is TRBJ1-1 and V is TRBV6-5, with D tentatively TRBD1 (6 bases). Trimming cost V 6 bases and J 12 bases, with 14 bases left between them. Germline lookup yields CDR1 MNHEY and CDR2 SVGAGI. This CDR3 contains 11 residues. The CDR3 is CASSNGGQTFF. For the CDR3, the DNA is TGTGCCAGCAGCAACGGGGGGCAAACTTTCTTT.

The chain uses TRBV11-3 and TRBJ1-1; D is unresolved. The V gene's germline CDR1 is SGHNT and CDR2 YENEEA. The CDR3 has 12 residues. The V end was cut by 1 base, the J end by 10 bases, with 10 bases between. CDR3 nucleotide sequence: TGTGCCAGCAGCTTAGTGAATTCTGGAGCTTTCTTT. Its translation: CASSLVNSGAFF.

The chain joins TRBV27 to TRBJ2-7; 13 bases line up with TRBD2. Germline values: CDR1 MNHEY, CDR2 SMNVEV (reference sequence). V trimming: 3 bases; J trimming: 5 bases; junction bases outside the gene matches: 7. The CDR3 is 16 residues long. CDR3 bases: TGTGCCAGCAGTTTCTTTGGACTAGCGGGGGTAGACGAGCAGTACTTC. Translation: CASSFFGLAGVDEQYF.

This chain uses TRBV30 with TRBJ1-4; maybe TRBD1 (5 bases). The length of the CDR3 is 15 residues. Germline assignment: CDR1 GTSNPN and CDR2 SVGIG (reference sequence). V was trimmed by 0 bases and J by 6 bases, leaving 14 bases between them. CDR3 nucleotide sequence: TGTGCCTGGAGTGTGTTTAGGGGAATGGATGAAAAACTGTTTTTT. As protein: CAWSVFRGMDEKLFF.

The chain combines TRBV20-1 with TRBJ2-3; D is undetermined. This CDR3 has 10 residues. V lost 6 bases, J lost 3 bases, and 4 bases lay in between. Germline-derived CDR1 and CDR2 are DFQATT and SNEGSKA (reference sequence). In DNA, the CDR3 is TGCAGTGCCCTGACAGATACGCAGTATTTT. Translating it yields CSALTDTQYF.

This chain uses TRBV7-9 with TRBJ1-4, with D perhaps TRBD1 (5 bases). The CDR3 length is 14 residues. Germline loops: CDR1 SEHNR, CDR2 FQNEAQ (reference sequence). Trimming shortened V by 6 bases and J by 5 bases, and 13 bases separated the two germline ends. CDR3: CASRRDSGNEKLFF. CDR3 DNA sequence: TGTGCCAGCAGGAGAGACAGCGGGAATGAAAAACTGTTTTTT.

V is TRBV6-5 and J is TRBJ2-1, with D perhaps matching TRBD1 (6 bases). Germline V gene data show CDR1 as MNHEY and CDR2 as SVGAGI. Trimming removed 6 bases at V and 7 bases at J, with 19 bases between. This CDR3 is built from 15 residues. Here the CDR3 DNA reads TGTGCCAGCAGCCTCCTCTCAAGGGGGAAAAATGAGCAGTTCTTC. It translates to CASSLLSRGKNEQFF.

In its sample, this clone was seen once. The chain links TRBV5-1 to TRBJ1-2; possibly TRBD1 for D (5 bases). The CDR3 has 13 amino acids. Germline-derived CDR1 and CDR2 are SGHRS and YFSETQ. Trimming took off 2 bases at V and 7 bases at J, with 12 bases between the two ends. Written as DNA, the CDR3 is TGCGCCAGCAGCTTCTCAGGGTCAGCTGGCTACACCTTC. It yields the protein CASSFSGSAGYTF.

The chain combines TRBV3-1 (or the pseudogene TRBV3-2) with TRBJ1-4; 12 bases are shared with TRBD1. CDR1 and CDR2 from the germline V gene are LGHDT and YNNKEL (reference sequence). Unmatched junction bases numbered 10, after V lost 7 bases and J lost 4 bases. The CDR3 runs to 17 residues. CDR3 DNA sequence: TGTGCCAGCAACCCGGGACAGGGGGCGCTTGATAATGAAAAACTGTTTTTT. It codes for CASNPGQGALDNEKLFF.

This sequence joins TRBV18 and TRBJ1-1, with 9 bases aligning to TRBD1. This CDR3 region has 14 residues. Germline CDR1 reads KGHSH; CDR2 reads LQKENI. V shed 2 bases, J shed 4 bases, and the junction held 2 bases outside the gene matches. The CDR3 protein is CASSPGQGLTEAFF. The CDR3 nucleotides are TGTGCCAGCTCACCAGGACAGGGGCTCACTGAAGCTTTCTTT.

This chain uses TRBV24-1 with TRBJ2-5; 7 bases fit TRBD2. The V and J ends lost 9 bases and 2 bases, in that order; junction bases with no gene match: 8. From germline, CDR1 is KGHDR and CDR2 SFDVKD. The CDR3 is made up of 14 amino acids. Here the CDR3 reads CATENGGGQETQYF. CDR3 sequence (DNA): TGTGCCACCGAGAATGGGGGGGGGCAAGAGACCCAGTACTTC.

This CDR3 is CASSPQPLNTEAFF. CDR3 sequence (DNA): TGTGCCAGCAGCCCGCAGCCTCTGAACACTGAAGCTTTCTTT. This chain uses TRBV7-8 with TRBJ1-1; D gene ambiguous. CDR1 SGHVS and CDR2 FQNEAQ come from the germline V gene. V was trimmed by 5 bases and J by 0 bases, leaving 10 bases between them. The CDR3 runs to 14 residues.

This clone was observed a few times. This chain uses TRBV27 with TRBJ1-2; 7 nucleotides align to TRBD1. This CDR3 contains 16 residues. Per the germline V gene, CDR1 is MNHEY and CDR2 is SMNVEV (reference sequence). V trimming: 0 bases; J trimming: 5 bases; junction bases outside the gene matches: 9. The CDR3 sequence: CASSLSNKGGYYGYTF. The CDR3 DNA follows: TGTGCCAGCAGTTTATCGAATAAAGGGGGCTATTATGGCTACACCTTC.

The chain uses TRBV11-3 and TRBJ2-1; D not resolved. V was clipped by 5 bases and J by 9 bases, with 11 bases between them. The length of the CDR3 is 12 residues. Germline V gives CDR1 SGHNT, CDR2 YENEEA. The CDR3 here is CASSTPYSEQFF. CDR3 sequence (DNA): TGTGCCAGCAGCACCCCCTATAGTGAGCAGTTCTTC.

The gene calls are TRBV13 and TRBJ2-2; D possibly corresponds to TRBD2 (5 bases). With 5 bases removed from V and 6 bases from J, the gap between germline ends came to 16 bases. CDR1 PRHDT and CDR2 FYEKMQ come from the germline V gene (reference sequence). CDR3 length equals 15 residues. This CDR3 is CASSLPAGGPGELFF. DNA for the CDR3: TGTGCCAGCAGCCTACCGGCGGGCGGGCCCGGGGAGCTGTTTTTT.

V is TRBV7-6 and J is TRBJ2-3, with 12 nucleotides matching TRBD2. The CDR3 spans 17 residues. Unmatched junction bases numbered 7, after V lost 5 bases and J lost 1 base. The germline CDR1 and CDR2 sequences are SGHVS and FNYEAQ. Here the CDR3 DNA reads TGTGCCAGCAGCATTACTAGCGGGAGGATAGGCACAGATACGCAGTATTTT. Amino acids: CASSITSGRIGTDTQYF.

V is TRBV2 and J is TRBJ1-6; the D is unclear. Trimming removed 2 bases from V and 8 bases from J, with 16 bases in between. The CDR3 loop spans 16 amino acids. Germline V CDR1 and CDR2: SNHLY, FYNNEI. CDR3 bases: TGTGCCAGCAGTGAAAGCGGGAAGGGCATCGATTCACCCCTCCACTTT. Translated, it gives CASSESGKGIDSPLHF.

CDR3 nucleotide sequence: TGTGCCAGCTCTGGGACTGGAAACACCATATATTTT. Its translation: CASSGTGNTIYF. The chain uses TRBV11-2 and TRBJ1-3; no firm D call. V was cut by 8 bases and J by 2 bases, with 7 bases left in between. The CDR3 is made up of 12 amino acids. In germline, CDR1 is SGHAT, CDR2 FQNNGV.

The V and J genes are TRBV7-6 and TRBJ1-4; TRBD1 agrees at 7 bases. Germline assignment: CDR1 SGHVS and CDR2 FNYEAQ. The CDR3 contains 17 residues. J gave up 4 bases and V 1 base, and 9 bases lay outside the gene matches. The CDR3 DNA reads TGTGCCAGCAGCTTAGGGGCCAGGGGGGGCAATAATGAAAAACTGTTTTTT. Its translation is CASSLGARGGNNEKLFF. The full variable domain, rest sourced from reference TRBV7-6 and TRBJ1-4, is GAGVSQSPRYKVTKRGQDVALRCDPISGHVSLYWYRQALGQGPEFLTYFNYEAQQDKSGLPNDRFSAERPEGSISTLTIQRTEQRDSAMYRCASSLGARGGNNEKLFFGSGTQLSVL.

The rearrangement joins TRBV7-9 to TRBJ2-4; D uncertain. Trimming left V 5 bases short and J 0 bases short, with 11 bases between. Germline CDR1 is SEHNR and CDR2 is FQNEAQ (reference sequence). This CDR3 comprises 15 residues. The CDR3 here is CASSPRTEAKNIQYF. DNA of the CDR3: TGTGCCAGCAGCCCCCGGACGGAAGCCAAAAACATTCAGTACTTC.

The gene calls are TRBV21-1 and TRBJ1-6. TRBV21-1 is an annotated pseudogene. The CDR3 is made up of 11 amino acids. DNA for the CDR3: TGTGCCAGCAAAAGATCTTCACCCCTCCACTTT. Amino acids: CASKRSSPLHF.

The genes are TRBV30 and TRBJ1-3; 8 bases line up with TRBD1. CDR1 is GTSNPN and CDR2 is SVGIG in the germline V gene (reference sequence). The V gene end was trimmed by 4 bases and the J gene end by 8 bases; junction bases not matched to a gene: 7. CDR3 length equals 13 residues. CDR3 in DNA: TGTGCCTGGAACAGGGGGTCGGTAGACACCATATATTTT. Translating gives CAWNRGSVDTIYF.